What follows are 20 T cell receptor beta chains derived from one specimen sequenced in a study of blood T cell repertoires in COVID-19. TCRdb's table, derived via immunoSEQ multiplex PCR, lists solely in-frame clones and lacks some. The table has tens of thousands of clones, 83% seen once; the top ten hold around 6.1%. Source material: peripheral blood. These TCRs come from a woman over 75 with acute or convalescent COVID-19.

This clone was counted a single time. The genes are TRBV2 and TRBJ1-1, with a possible D match to TRBD1 (5 bases). Germline values: CDR1 SNHLY, CDR2 FYNNEI. Trimming took off 2 bases at V and 6 bases at J, with 10 bases between the two ends. This CDR3 has 13 residues. In nucleotides, the CDR3 is TGTGCCAGCAGTGAACTCAGGGAAGCTGAAGCTTTCTTT. It codes for CASSELREAEAFF.

This clone was picked up one time. This rearrangement joins TRBV6-5 to TRBJ1-4; 7 bases are shared with TRBD1. V dropped 4 bases and J dropped 0; count of bases not matched to a gene: 5. From germline, CDR1 is MNHEY and CDR2 SVGAGI. This CDR3 spans 16 amino acids. Written as DNA, the CDR3 is TGTGCCAGCAGTTCCATCGGGACAGCAACTAATGAAAAACTGTTTTTT. Protein: CASSSIGTATNEKLFF.

The DNA of the CDR3 is TGCGCCAGCAGCGAGTGGACAGGTCCTAACTATGGCTACACCTTC. Protein: CASSEWTGPNYGYTF. The rearrangement joins TRBV5-1 to TRBJ1-2, with 7 bases lining up with TRBD1. This CDR3 comprises 15 residues. Germline V gene lookup returns CDR1 SGHRS and CDR2 YFSETQ. Unmatched junction bases numbered 6, after V lost 4 bases and J lost 0 bases.

The gene calls are TRBV18 and TRBJ1-1; D possibly corresponds to TRBD1 (5 bases). Germline-derived CDR1 and CDR2 are KGHSH and LQKENI. This CDR3 is built from 14 residues. V was pared by 3 bases and J by 2 bases, with 10 bases between. The CDR3 DNA reads as TGTGCCAGCTCACCCGGACACCAAAACACTGAAGCTTTCTTT. The encoded protein is CASSPGHQNTEAFF. Based on the CDR3 plus reference TRBV18 and TRBJ1-1, the full variable domain is NAGVMQNPRHLVRRRGQEARLRCSPMKGHSHVYWYRQLPEEGLKFMVYLQKENIIDESGMPKERFSAEFPKEGPSILRIQQVVRGDSAAYFCASSPGHQNTEAFFGQGTRLTVV.

This clone appeared a few times. The same CDR3 arises from other DNA sequences in this sample as well. The chain is built from TRBV4-1 and TRBJ1-3; the D is unclear. The CDR3 length is 15 residues. CDR1 and CDR2 (germline): MGHRA, YSYEKL. Trimming removed 0 bases at V and 2 bases at J, with 8 bases between. CDR3 protein: CASSQEGGPGNTIYF. CDR3 nucleotide sequence: TGCGCCAGCAGCCAAGAAGGAGGGCCTGGAAACACCATATATTTT.

The chain carries TRBV18 and TRBJ1-1; tentative D call: TRBD1 (6 bases). V dropped 1 base and J dropped 4 bases, with 13 bases sitting between them. Germline values: CDR1 KGHSH, CDR2 LQKENI. The CDR3 loop spans 15 amino acids. The CDR3 DNA sequence: TGTGCCAGCTCACCACAAACAGGGATGGGCACTGAAGCTTTCTTT. Amino acids: CASSPQTGMGTEAFF.

V and J are TRBV6-5 and TRBJ2-3; a possible D gene is TRBD2 (5 bases). This CDR3 is built from 12 residues. V lost 1 base, J lost 8 bases, and 7 bases lay in between. From germline, CDR1 is MNHEY and CDR2 SVGAGI. The CDR3 region is CASSYFGGTQYF. DNA for the CDR3: TGTGCCAGCAGTTACTTCGGAGGTACGCAGTATTTT.

The rearrangement joins TRBV19 to TRBJ1-6; D is uncertain. The CDR3 has 15 amino acids. Germline V gene data show CDR1 as LNHDA and CDR2 as SQIVND (reference sequence). V was clipped by 6 bases and J by 0 bases, with 9 bases between them. Written as DNA, the CDR3 is TGTGCCAGTAGCCAACAGAGCTCCTATAATTCACCCCTCCACTTT. This encodes CASSQQSSYNSPLHF.

This clone was picked up one time. This CDR3 reads CASSRRTESSGANVLTF. The CDR3 nucleotides are TGTGCCAGCAGTCGACGGACAGAAAGCTCTGGGGCCAACGTCCTGACTTTC. The chain uses TRBV6-6 and TRBJ2-6; weak D call: TRBD1 (6 bases). Looked up from germline, CDR1 is MNHNY and CDR2 is SVGAGI (reference sequence). V lost 5 bases to trimming and J lost 0 bases, with 14 bases between them. The CDR3 is 17 amino acids.

The chain has TRBV6-5 and TRBJ2-3, with D possibly being TRBD2 (5 bases). This CDR3 spans 15 amino acids. V was cut by 9 bases and J by 4 bases, with 20 bases left in between. The germline V gene has CDR1 MNHEY and CDR2 SVGAGI. The CDR3 spells CASLKVAGVADTQYF. The DNA for the CDR3 is TGTGCCAGTCTTAAGGTCGCCGGGGTGGCAGATACGCAGTATTTT.

V is TRBV6-2 or TRBV6-3 and J is TRBJ1-2; TRBD1 aligns across 7 bases. From germline, CDR1 is MNHEY and CDR2 SVGEGT. The J segment lost 4 bases and the V segment lost 5 bases, leaving 10 bases of the junction unmatched. CDR3 length: 15 residues. The CDR3 coding sequence is TGTGCCAGCAGTACAACGACAGGGACCCCCTATGGCTACACCTTC. Its protein is CASSTTTGTPYGYTF.

This clone appeared once. This chain connects TRBV29-1 to TRBJ2-7, with 10 bases identical to TRBD1. The CDR3 contains 12 residues. Trimming at V came to 7 bases and at J to 7 bases, leaving 7 bases not matched to a gene. Germline lookup yields CDR1 SQVTM and CDR2 ANQGSEA. The CDR3 sequence: CSAAGTGAEQYF. CDR3 nucleotides: TGCAGCGCCGCGGGGACAGGGGCTGAGCAGTACTTC.

This chain connects TRBV4-2 to TRBJ2-5; TRBD2 aligns across 8 bases. V gave up 4 bases and J gave up 5 bases; unmatched junction bases: 15. The germline gives CDR1 LGHNA, CDR2 YNFKEQ. There are 17 residues in the CDR3. The CDR3 loop is CASSLYLSGGGGETQYF. In nucleotides, the CDR3 is TGTGCCAGCAGCCTCTATCTCAGCGGGGGAGGAGGGGAGACCCAGTACTTC.

V is TRBV27 and J is TRBJ1-4, with unresolved D. CDR3 length equals 15 residues. V lost 7 bases and J lost 0, with 12 bases in between. Germline V gene lookup returns CDR1 MNHEY and CDR2 SMNVEV (reference sequence). The DNA for the CDR3 is TGTGCCAGCACTCCTAGAGGTGCAACTAATGAAAAACTGTTTTTT. Its translation: CASTPRGATNEKLFF.

The chain couples TRBV3-1 (or the pseudogene TRBV3-2) to TRBJ1-1; possibly TRBD1 for D (5 bases). Germline loops: CDR1 LGHDT, CDR2 YNNKEL (reference sequence). V lost 4 bases and J 5 bases, leaving 23 bases between the germline ends. This CDR3 is 17 amino acids long. The CDR3 region has the DNA TGTGCCAGCAGCCTATTAGCTAAGGGAAATTCAGGGACTGAAGCTTTCTTT. Its protein product is CASSLLAKGNSGTEAFF.

The V gene is TRBV6-5, the J gene TRBJ1-5; D is perhaps TRBD1 (5 bases). Trimming removed 4 bases at V and 0 bases at J, with 10 bases between. The germline V gene encodes CDR1 MNHEY and CDR2 SVGAGI. The CDR3 is 15 amino acids. The CDR3 is CASSSLGDSNQPQHF. The CDR3 DNA follows: TGTGCCAGCAGTTCATTAGGGGATAGCAATCAGCCCCAGCATTTT.

This clone is a singleton in its sample. The rearrangement uses TRBV6-5 and TRBJ1-2; TRBD1 is a possible D gene (6 bases). Germline values: CDR1 MNHEY, CDR2 SVGAGI. V was shortened by 7 bases and J by 6 bases, with 15 bases between the two germline ends. This CDR3 has 13 amino acids. The CDR3 protein is CASTRREGDGYTF. CDR3 DNA: TGTGCCAGCACCCGTCGCGAGGGGGATGGCTACACCTTC.

The chain is built from TRBV7-9 and TRBJ1-3; 7 nucleotides align to TRBD1. The CDR3 runs 18 residues. Looked up from germline, CDR1 is SEHNR and CDR2 is FQNEAQ (reference sequence). The V segment lost 0 bases and the J segment 0 bases; nucleotides outside the gene matches: 8. This CDR3 is CASSLADGTASSGNTIYF. The CDR3 DNA follows: TGTGCCAGCAGCTTAGCGGACGGGACAGCCTCCTCTGGAAACACCATATATTTT.

The chain has TRBV5-1 and TRBJ1-1; a possible D gene is TRBD1 (6 bases). V lost 3 bases and J lost 0, with 12 bases in between. The CDR3 is 15 amino acids. Germline lookup yields CDR1 SGHRS and CDR2 YFSETQ. The CDR3 coding sequence is TGCGCCAGCAGCTCTTCGACAGGTTTGAACACTGAAGCTTTCTTT. Its protein is CASSSSTGLNTEAFF.

This clone came up a few times. This chain connects TRBV3-1 (or the pseudogene TRBV3-2) to TRBJ2-5; TRBD2 aligns across 8 bases. The CDR3 has 15 amino acids. V trimming: 5 bases; J trimming: 2 bases; junction bases outside the gene matches: 7. Germline-derived CDR1 and CDR2 are LGHDT and YNNKEL (reference sequence). The CDR3 sequence is CASSKQLAVQETQYF. Here the CDR3 DNA reads TGTGCCAGCAGCAAACAACTAGCGGTGCAAGAGACCCAGTACTTC.